This T cell receptor (beta chain) was sequenced for a study of blood T cell repertoires in COVID-19. The wider study: The study drew acute and convalescent COVID-19 samples from the United States, Italy and Spain. T cells, B-cell-depleted T cells, or PBMCs supplied cDNA or gDNA.

Per the authors' pipeline: How many nucleated cells were present was estimated from reference gene primer amplification. Sequencing used immunoSEQ multiplex PCR; TCRdb keeps in-frame clones, though not all of them. The V and J calls and the clone size are those of that table, but D and trimming were determined from the DNA. The table records 400,000 to 450,000 clones, about nine tenths of them present only once. Unmatched junction bases numbered 3, after V lost 4 bases and J lost 4 bases. Germline V gene data show CDR1 as SGHNT and CDR2 as YYREEE (reference sequence). The CDR3 is 14 amino acids. Sequencing used peripheral blood. This sequence originates from a woman aged 25 to 45 with active or convalescent COVID-19. The chain combines TRBV5-4 with TRBJ1-4; 8 bases fit TRBD1. This CDR3 is CASSIGQGNEKLFF. The CDR3, as DNA: TGTGCCAGCAGCATCGGACAGGGTAATGAAAAACTGTTTTTT.